This is a list of T cell receptor beta chains from one sample in a study of CD8 T cells in Susac syndrome. TCRdb re-called the immunoSEQ multiplex PCR reads with MiXCR, one entry per CDR3 protein. In the table there are some 300,000 distinct CDR3 sequences, around 89% of which are singletons. The material sequenced was CD8+ T cells from PBMCs. Receptors were obtained from a human donor with multiple sclerosis. Each CDR3 is given with its conserved first and last residue. D genes are given only for firm matches. Not every row has a clone size; where given, it reads once, few, many or a size class.

>15|TRBJ2-1|-|TRBD2|TRBV9
TGTGCCAGCAGCGTAAGGACTAGCGGAGGGGGAGAGCAGTTCTTC
CASSVRTSGGGEQFF
>14|TRBJ1-2|once|-|TRBV5-6
TGTGCCAGCAGCCCCGGTGGCAGACCCTATGGCTACACCTTC
CASSPGGRPYGYTF
>16|TRBJ2-7|-|-|TRBV15
TGTGCCACCAGCAGAGATTCGCCGGGGTCTCCCTACGAGCAGTACTTC
CATSRDSPGSPYEQYF
>14|TRBJ1-5|once|-|TRBV7-9
TGTGCCAGCAGCTTTGGAGAGGGCAATCAGCCCCAGCATTTT
CASSFGEGNQPQHF
>14|TRBJ2-3|-|-|TRBV6-4
TGTGCCAGCAGTGTGGGGGCGATGACAGATACGCAGTATTTT
CASSVGAMTDTQYF
>12|TRBJ2-2|-|-|TRBV9
TGTGCCAGCACGGGGGCCCCCGGGGAGCTGTTTTTT
CASTGAPGELFF
>13|TRBJ1-2|once|TRBD1|TRBV19
TGTGCCAGTAGTACACAGGGGGCTGATGGCTACACCTTC
CASSTQGADGYTF
>16|TRBJ2-5|-|TRBD1|TRBV25-1
TGTGCCAGCAGTTTACCGGGACAGTCCGTGTGGGAGACCCAGTACTTC
CASSLPGQSVWETQYF
>15|TRBJ2-2|-|-|TRBV10-3
TGTGCCATCAGTGAAGCCACGCGGGACACCGGGGAGCTGTTTTTT
CAISEATRDTGELFF
>16|TRBJ2-3|once|TRBD2|TRBV29-1
TGCAGTTCTAACCCCCTCGGCGGGAGGGCGACAGATACGCAGTATTTT
CSSNPLGGRATDTQYF
>15|TRBJ2-1|-|-|TRBV19
TGTGCCACCTCGCGTAGCGGTGGTTCCTACAATGAGCAGTTCTTC
CATSRSGGSYNEQFF
>13|TRBJ2-1|-|-|TRBV24-1
TGTGCCACCGGGCAGGATATCTACAATGAGCAGTTCTTC
CATGQDIYNEQFF
>14|TRBJ1-1|once|TRBD1|TRBV12-3/TRBV12-4
TGTGCCAGCAGGGCAGGGGGCTGGAACACTGAAGCTTTCTTT
CASRAGGWNTEAFF
>17|TRBJ2-1|-|TRBD2|TRBV20-1
TGCAGTGCTAGACCCCCCCGGGAGGTTTCCTTCTACAATGAGCAGTTCTTC
CSARPPREVSFYNEQFF
>12|TRBJ2-7|-|-|TRBV20-1
TGCAGTGCTGGGGAGACTGAACGCGAGCAGTACTTC
CSAGETEREQYF
>15|TRBJ2-1|-|-|TRBV3-1
TGTGCCAGCAGCCAAGATGACGCCCCGGGGGATGAGCAGTTCTTC
CASSQDDAPGDEQFF
>16|TRBJ2-1|-|TRBD2|TRBV5-1
TGCGCCAGCAGCACCTGGACTAGCGGGACCTACAATGAGCAGTTTTTC
CASSTWTSGTYNEQFF
>17|TRBJ2-3|-|-|TRBV4-1
TGCGCCAGCAGCCAGAACCTCTTAGCGTCTAGCACAGATACGCAGTATTTT
CASSQNLLASSTDTQYF
>15|TRBJ2-3|-|-|TRBV10-3
TGTGCCATCAGTGACCCTCGTCGGGAGTTAGATACGCAGTATTTT
CAISDPRRELDTQYF
>16|TRBJ2-7|-|-|TRBV20-1
TGCAGTGCTAGAGGATCGGCTAGCCAATTCGGAGACGAGCAGTACTTC
CSARGSASQFGDEQYF
>16|TRBJ2-1|-|TRBD2|TRBV27
TGTGCCAGCAGTCCCCTCCCTAGCGGGGCTAACAATGAGCAGTTCTTC
CASSPLPSGANNEQFF
>17|TRBJ1-3|-|-|TRBV9
TGTGCCAGCAGCGTAGACATAGGACATAGCTCTGGAAACACCATATATTTT
CASSVDIGHSSGNTIYF
>16|TRBJ2-1|-|-|TRBV13
TGTGCCAGCAGCCAAGGCCTACAGGGTATGAACAATGAGCAGTTCTTC
CASSQGLQGMNNEQFF
>15|TRBJ2-1|-|-|TRBV7-9
TGTGCCAGCAGCCTACCGCAGGACATCTACAATGAGCAGTTCTTC
CASSLPQDIYNEQFF
>16|TRBJ2-1|-|-|TRBV2
TGTGCCAGCAGTGTGCCTTTAGTGGGGGAATACAATGAGCAGTTCTTC
CASSVPLVGEYNEQFF
>15|TRBJ1-1|-|-|TRBV19
TGTGCCAGTAGTATAGATCTAATATGGGGCACTGAAGCTTTCTTT
CASSIDLIWGTEAFF
>16|TRBJ1-3|once|-|TRBV28
TGTGCCAGCAGTTGGAGAGGCTCCAGCACGGGAAACACCATATATTTT
CASSWRGSSTGNTIYF
>16|TRBJ2-2|-|-|TRBV6-5
TGTGCCAGCAGTTACTCGGGCGGGGAAGGGACCGGGGAGCTGTTTTTT
CASSYSGGEGTGELFF
>17|TRBJ2-7|once|-|TRBV20-1
TGCAGTGCTAAAGCGGGACAGCCCTCCCAATCGGGCTACGAGCAGTACTTC
CSAKAGQPSQSGYEQYF
>16|TRBJ2-1|-|-|TRBV7-2
TGTGCCAGCAGCTACGAATCTAGCCTCCCCGGCAATGAGCAGTTCTTC
CASSYESSLPGNEQFF
>14|TRBJ1-2|once|TRBD1|TRBV4-2
TGTGCCAGCAGCCAAGGGCAGGGGGCGTCTGGCTACACCTTC
CASSQGQGASGYTF
>16|TRBJ2-5|-|-|TRBV24-1
TGTGCCACCAGTGATTATTCAGGACGGGCCGGGGAGACCCAGTACTTC
CATSDYSGRAGETQYF
>15|TRBJ2-3|-|TRBD2|TRBV27
TGTGCCAGCAGTCCCCTTGGCGGGGGGCTGCTCGGGCAGTATTTT
CASSPLGGGLLGQYF
>17|TRBJ2-7|-|TRBD1|TRBV5-6
TGTGCCAGCAGCTTGTGGGTCAGCGCGGACAGGTTCTACGAGCAGTACTTC
CASSLWVSADRFYEQYF
>12|TRBJ2-2|-|-|TRBV30
TGTGCCTGGAGCGCACGATCCGGGGAGCTGTTTTTT
CAWSARSGELFF
>15|TRBJ2-1|-|TRBD2|TRBV20-1
TGCAGTGCTCGAACCGGGACTAGCGGGGGGAATGAGCAGTTCTTC
CSARTGTSGGNEQFF
>15|TRBJ2-1|-|TRBD2|TRBV19
TGTGCCAGTAGTATCGCTAGCGGGGGCTACAATGAGCAGTTCTTC
CASSIASGGYNEQFF
>15|TRBJ2-3|once|TRBD2|TRBV9
TGTGCCAGCAGCGTAGCCATAGGGACTAGCGGAACGCAGTATTTT
CASSVAIGTSGTQYF
>17|TRBJ2-1|-|-|TRBV6-2/TRBV6-3
TGTGCCAGCAGTTACGGGGGCGTCAGACTACCTTACAATGAGCAGTTCTTC
CASSYGGVRLPYNEQFF
>16|TRBJ2-7|-|-|TRBV19
TGTGCCAGTAGTATAGCCGCAGACAGTGGGTACTACGAGCAGTACTTC
CASSIAADSGYYEQYF
>15|TRBJ2-7|-|TRBD1|TRBV15
TGTGCCACCAGCAGTGCCGGGACAGGGGGCTACGAGCAGTACTTC
CATSSAGTGGYEQYF
>13|TRBJ2-7|-|-|TRBV2
TGTGCCACGACAGGAGGCGGAGGGGACGAGCAGTACTTC
CATTGGGGDEQYF
>14|TRBJ2-3|-|-|TRBV5-1
TGCGCCAGTCGAGGGGGGGCCCCCACAGATACGCAGTATTTT
CASRGGAPTDTQYF
>16|TRBJ1-3|-|-|TRBV9
TGTGCCAGCGCATCCGGGGAGACAACCTCTGGAAACACCATATATTTT
CASASGETTSGNTIYF
>13|TRBJ1-1|-|-|TRBV19
TGTGCCAGTAGTATAGCGGCGAACACTGAAGCTTTCTTT
CASSIAANTEAFF
>11|TRBJ1-5|-|-|TRBV6-5
TGTGCCAGCGGGGCCGGGGGGCCCATCAATTTT
CASGAGGPINF